The T cell receptor beta chain under discussion was sequenced for a study of blood T cell repertoires in COVID-19. Overall study: Sites in the United States, Italy and Spain provided acute and convalescent COVID-19 samples. The cDNA or gDNA used as material had been derived from T cells, B-cell-depleted T cells, or PBMCs.

Looked up from germline, CDR1 is SGHRS and CDR2 is YFSETQ. The CDR3 totals 14 residues. V dropped 1 base and J dropped 2 bases, with 8 bases sitting between them. In the authors' workflow: Amplification of reference gene primers provided the estimated nucleated cell counts. The protocol was immunoSEQ multiplex PCR, while the TCRdb copy is restricted to in-frame clones and leaves out a portion. V, J and clone size are those of that table, while D and trimming were read from the DNA. The repertoire includes 100,000 to 150,000 clones, around 76% of them detected once, and 2% to 2.5% sits in the top ten.

The chain has TRBV5-1 and TRBJ2-3; D might be TRBD1 (6 bases). The sequencing sample was made of peripheral blood. The TCR was taken from a man in his sixties or seventies with acute or convalescent COVID-19. CDR3 residues: CASSLTGLTDTQYF. Written as DNA, the CDR3 is TGCGCCAGCAGCTTGACAGGGCTCACAGATACGCAGTATTTT. The full variable domain, in which reference TRBV5-1 and TRBJ2-3 provide the parts outside the CDR3, is KAGVTQTPRYLIKTRGQQVTLSCSPISGHRSVSWYQQTPGQGLQFLFEYFSETQRNKGNFPGRFSGRQFSNSRSEMNVSTLELGDSALYLCASSLTGLTDTQYFGPGTRLTVL.